The rows below give T cell receptor beta chains drawn from one sample of a study of blood T cell repertoires in COVID-19. Method: immunoSEQ multiplex PCR; TCRdb's copy keeps in-frame clones and lacks some. The sample lists fewer than 95,000 clones; 90% were seen once. The sample was peripheral blood. These TCRs come from a woman aged 80 or older with acute or convalescent COVID-19. Each CDR3 is given with its conserved first and last residue. D genes are given only for firm matches. Size is omitted from some rows. Given values are once, few, many or a class for expanded clones.

d_call clone_size j_call v_call cdr3_nt cdr3_aa
. . TRBJ1-5 TRBV14 TGTGCCAGCAGCCAAACGGGAGGTCAGCCCCAGCATTTT CASSQTGGQPQHF
TRBD1 . TRBJ2-3 TRBV4-1 TGCGCCAGCAGCCCAAAAAATCCCCGGGACAGGGGGCTTGGAGATACGCAGTATTTT CASSPKNPRDRGLGDTQYF
TRBD1 . TRBJ2-4 TRBV5-8 TGTGCCAGCAGCCCTCACAGGGGGAGCGACATTCAGTACTTC CASSPHRGSDIQYF
TRBD1 . TRBJ1-6 TRBV5-1 TGCGCCAGCAGCTTGGGACAGGGCCCAGATTCCCTCCACTTT CASSLGQGPDSLHF
. . TRBJ2-2 TRBV7-6 TGTGCCAGCAGCTTAGCTATAGGACAGATCACCGGGGAGCTGTTTTTT CASSLAIGQITGELFF
. . TRBJ2-4 TRBV18 TGTGCCAGCTCACCACCGGAGGGAAACATTCAGTACTTC CASSPPEGNIQYF
. . TRBJ1-1 TRBV6-5 TGTGCCAGCAGTCCCAGGGGCGGGAACACTGAAGCTTTCTTT CASSPRGGNTEAFF
. few TRBJ2-1 TRBV3-1/TRBV3-2 TGTGCCAGCAGCCAAGGTTTTAGGGGTCCGAGCTCCTACAATGAGCAGTTCTTC CASSQGFRGPSSYNEQFF
TRBD1 once TRBJ1-2 TRBV19 TGTGCCAGTAGTATAGCCCTTGGGACAGGGTACGGCTACACCTTC CASSIALGTGYGYTF
TRBD1 . TRBJ2-5 TRBV7-6 TGTGCCAGCAGCTTAAAGGGACAGGTTTGGGAGACCCAGTACTTC CASSLKGQVWETQYF
TRBD1 . TRBJ2-6 TRBV7-9 TGTGCCAGCAGCCCCTTCGACAGGGTTCTACTTTTC CASSPFDRVLLF
TRBD1 . TRBJ1-6 TRBV10-3 TGTGCCATCAGTGACAGGGGGCTGAATTCACCCCTCCACTTT CAISDRGLNSPLHF
TRBD1 . TRBJ1-2 TRBV28 TGTGCCAGCAGTTCAACCTCGAGGGGGCCCTATGGCTACACCTTC CASSSTSRGPYGYTF
. . TRBJ1-3 TRBV7-2 TGTGCCAGCAGCTTAAAGTCGCCGGCTGGAAACACCATATATTTT CASSLKSPAGNTIYF
TRBD1 . TRBJ2-7 TRBV4-2 TGTGCCAGCAGCCCAAGGGGACAGGGAACTGACGAGCAGTACTTC CASSPRGQGTDEQYF
. . TRBJ2-5 TRBV7-3 TGTGCCAGCAGCTCGAGTAGCCAAGAGACCCAGTACTTC CASSSSSQETQYF
TRBD1 . TRBJ1-2 TRBV19 TGTGCCAGTAGCCCTTCAGGGGGTGGTGGCTACACCTTC CASSPSGGGGYTF
TRBD1 . TRBJ1-1 TRBV7-3 TGTGCCAGCAGCTCGGGACAGCCTAACACTGAAGCTTTCTTT CASSSGQPNTEAFF
TRBD1 . TRBJ1-5 TRBV19 TGTGCCAGTAGCCCCGGGACAGGGGGAGATCAGCCCCAGCATTTT CASSPGTGGDQPQHF
. . TRBJ1-1 TRBV29-1 TGCAGCGTTGAGCAGGCGCCGAACACTGAAGCTTTCTTT CSVEQAPNTEAFF
. . TRBJ2-6 TRBV19 TGTGCCAGTAGTATCTCTAGTCCCCACACCTCTGGGGCCAACGTCCTGACTTTC CASSISSPHTSGANVLTF
. . TRBJ1-5 TRBV24-1 TGTGCCACCTCGCTCAGGTCCGCTCAGCCCCAGCATTTT CATSLRSAQPQHF
. few TRBJ2-1 TRBV3-1/TRBV3-2 TGTGCCAGCAGCCAATTCGCGGATGAGCAGTTCTTC CASSQFADEQFF
. . TRBJ1-4 TRBV28 TGTGCCAGTAGGCGGGGTGCTAATGAAAAACTGTTTTTT CASRRGANEKLFF
TRBD1 once TRBJ2-7 TRBV3-1/TRBV3-2 TGTGCCAGCAGCCAAGACGGCGGGACAGGGATCTACGAGCAGTACTTC CASSQDGGTGIYEQYF
TRBD1 . TRBJ2-3 TRBV3-1/TRBV3-2 TGTGCCAGCAGCCCCCAGGGACAGGGCACAGATACGCAGTATTTT CASSPQGQGTDTQYF